The 8 T cell receptor beta chains below were found in one sample sequenced in a study of cytomegalovirus exposure and HLA in healthy donors. PCR employed 60 Vbeta and 13 Jbeta primers. TCRdb's table, derived via immunoSEQ multiplex PCR, lists solely in-frame clones and lacks some. The data show 180,000 or so clones, 70% to 80% seen once. The sequencing input was PBMCs. These receptors were obtained from a man aged 18 to 30 in good health and CMV-seronegative.

CDR3 loop: CASSDGTSRETQYF. For the CDR3, the DNA is TGCGCCAGCAGCGACGGGACTAGCCGAGAGACCCAGTACTTC. This chain uses TRBV5-1 with TRBJ2-5, with 9 bases matching TRBD2. Germline CDR1 reads SGHRS; CDR2 reads YFSETQ. This CDR3 contains 14 residues. After removal of 4 bases from V and 4 bases from J, the junction contained 5 bases not matched to a gene.

The chain recombines TRBV5-1 with TRBJ2-4, with D possibly being TRBD2 (5 bases). Trimming left V 1 base short and J 8 bases short, with 13 bases between. The CDR3 is 14 residues long. Germline values: CDR1 SGHRS, CDR2 YFSETQ. The CDR3 region is CASSLSSSVDIQYF. In nucleotides, the CDR3 is TGCGCCAGCAGCTTGTCCAGTAGCGTAGACATTCAGTACTTC.

The chain is built from TRBV5-1 and TRBJ1-1, with 8 bases lining up with TRBD1. V shed 1 base and J 8 bases; nucleotides not matched to a gene: 4. The CDR3 extends over 13 amino acids. Germline V CDR1 and CDR2: SGHRS, YFSETQ. The CDR3 spells CASSLTGQGEAFF. CDR3 in DNA: TGCGCCAGCAGCTTGACCGGACAGGGAGAAGCTTTCTTT.

This sequence joins TRBV7-2 and TRBJ2-1; D may be TRBD2 (6 bases). The CDR3 length is 17 residues. In germline, CDR1 is SGHTA, CDR2 FQGNSA. V was pared by 4 bases and J by 4 bases, with 20 bases between. CDR3 sequence: CASSSGTGLRRYNEQFF. CDR3 DNA: TGTGCCAGCAGCTCTGGAACGGGACTGCGAAGGTACAATGAGCAGTTCTTC.

The gene calls are TRBV7-3 and TRBJ2-1, with D perhaps matching TRBD1 (5 bases). This CDR3 region has 12 residues. Per germline, CDR1 SGHTA and CDR2 FQGTGA. V dropped 4 bases and J dropped 9 bases, with 10 bases sitting between them. CDR3 loop: CASSSTASEQFF. DNA of the CDR3: TGTGCCAGCAGCTCGACAGCGAGTGAGCAGTTCTTC.

This chain connects TRBV27 to TRBJ1-6; 7 bases match TRBD1. The V segment lost 5 bases and the J segment 13 bases; nucleotides outside the gene matches: 11. The germline V gene has CDR1 MNHEY and CDR2 SMNVEV (reference sequence). CDR3 length: 14 residues. Here the CDR3 DNA reads TGTGCCAGCAGTACGGGACAGAGGTTTTCTCCCCTCCACTTT. Amino acid sequence: CASSTGQRFSPLHF.

The genes are TRBV4-1 and TRBJ2-7; 9 positions agree with TRBD1. Germline CDR1 reads MGHRA; CDR2 reads YSYEKL. The CDR3 totals 16 residues. After removal of 4 bases from V and 5 bases from J, the junction contained 12 bases not matched to a gene. The CDR3: CASSLSVGQGGNEQYF. CDR3 DNA sequence: TGCGCCAGCAGCCTTAGCGTGGGACAGGGAGGAAACGAGCAGTACTTC.

V and J are TRBV30 and TRBJ2-5; TRBD1 matches 7 bases. V gave up 2 bases and J gave up 3 bases; unmatched junction bases: 9. Germline-derived CDR1 and CDR2 are GTSNPN and SVGIG (reference sequence). This CDR3 contains 15 residues. The CDR3, as DNA: TGTGCCTGGAGTCTGGGACAGAAAAAAAAAGAGACCCAGTACTTC. Translating it yields CAWSLGQKKKETQYF.